This entry describes one T cell receptor beta chain. The antigen is unknown. This entry is derived from a study of CD8+ T cells in alopecia areata. About the study: Disease severity was quantified as SALT score of affected scalp area.

Treatment denoted: oral pan-JAK inhibitor, 5-10 mg twice daily. The ends were cut back, 7 bases at V and 3 bases at J, with 12 bases in the middle. Germline V CDR1 and CDR2: SQVTM, ANQGSEA. The CDR3 runs to 13 residues. General study findings and limits: Numerous expanded lesional clones remained in scalp and blood during tofacitinib. Clonality in the scalp and expanded CD8+ clones ranked among the top 100 were significantly decreased by tofacitinib.

cDNA reverse transcribed from extracted RNA served as the sequencing template. The repertoire was sequenced with immunoSEQ multiplex PCR; TCRdb's copy has only in-frame clones and lacks some. The top ten hold roughly 4.2% of the sample, which has about 210,000 clones, about three fifths seen once. The specimen was CD4+ T cells sorted from blood, collected at week 4, from a patient treated with tofacitinib. The clonotype was recovered from a human donor with alopecia areata. This chain joins TRBV29-1 and TRBJ2-2; maybe TRBD1 (5 bases). As DNA, the CDR3 is TGCAGCGCCACAGCAGGGTACACCGGGGAGCTGTTTTTT. Translation: CSATAGYTGELFF.